These 20 T cell receptor beta chains were all obtained from the same sample, sequenced in a study of shared clonotypes between healthy human individuals. Profiled with immunoSEQ multiplex PCR; TCRdb holds only in-frame clones, not every one. The table records about 1.1 million clones, approximately 80% of them present only once. The sequenced material came from memory CD4+ T cells from PBMCs. Subset in this sample: CD45RA-negative fraction. The receptors originated from a young man in good health. Some clones in this sample may be carry-over from other donors' samples.

This clone was detected only a few times. The rearrangement joins TRBV5-6 to TRBJ2-2; D is ambiguous. CDR1 SGHDT and CDR2 YYEEEE come from the germline V gene. The CDR3 runs 13 residues. With 0 bases removed from V and 6 bases from J, the gap between germline ends came to 6 bases. The CDR3 bases are TGTGCCAGCAGCTTGGCCACGTCCGGGGAGCTGTTTTTT. It translates to CASSLATSGELFF.

The CDR3 region has the DNA TGTGCCAGCAGAGGACAGGGCTTCAATGAAAAACTGTTTTTT. It encodes CASRGQGFNEKLFF. J is TRBJ1-4 and V is TRBV25-1, with 8 bases identical to TRBD1. The trim removed 6 bases at V and 5 bases at J, leaving 5 bases unmatched. The germline V gene has CDR1 MGHDK and CDR2 SYGVNS. The CDR3 contains 14 residues. Combining the CDR3 with reference TRBV25-1 and TRBJ1-4 gives the whole variable domain EADIYQTPRYLVIGTGKKITLECSQTMGHDKMYWYQQDPGMELHLIHYSYGVNSTEKGDLSSESTVSRIRTEHFPLTLESARPSHTSQYLCASRGQGFNEKLFFGSGTQLSVL.

Worth noting for this clone: It may be a read error: a sequence one base away is much more abundant. The J gene is TRBJ2-7, the V gene TRBV6-6; 8 bases fit TRBD1. The germline gives CDR1 MNHNY, CDR2 SVGAGI (reference sequence). The CDR3 covers 16 residues. The CDR3 bases are TGTGCCAGAAGTTACCCCCCGACAGGGGCTAGCTACGAGCAGTACTTC. The encoded protein is CARSYPPTGASYEQYF.

There are a few counts of this clone. This chain uses TRBV7-6 with TRBJ2-6, with D uncertain. Trimming removed 1 base from V and 6 bases from J, with 10 bases in between. Germline loops: CDR1 SGHVS, CDR2 FNYEAQ. The CDR3 consists of 15 residues. The CDR3 reads CASSLDVGEANVLTF. The CDR3 coding sequence is TGTGCCAGCAGCTTAGACGTAGGCGAGGCCAACGTCCTGACTTTC.

The chain combines TRBV5-1 with TRBJ1-2, with D perhaps TRBD1 (5 bases). V dropped 4 bases and J dropped 8 bases, with 24 bases sitting between them. Germline CDR1 is SGHRS and CDR2 is YFSETQ. The CDR3 runs to 16 residues. In DNA, the CDR3 is TGCGCCAGCAGCCTGGGATTTGGGGGAATGGATGAGGGCTACACCTTC. It encodes CASSLGFGGMDEGYTF.

This clone is a singleton in its sample. Written as DNA, the CDR3 is TGTGCCAGCAGCCAAGAGGTAGCGGGGTCCCCTATGGATGAGCAGTTCTTC. This gives the protein CASSQEVAGSPMDEQFF. The chain uses TRBV4-2 and TRBJ2-1; TRBD2 matches at 8 bases. Germline trimming cut 0 bases from V and 8 bases from J; bases unmatched to any gene: 12. The CDR3 is made up of 17 amino acids. Per germline, CDR1 LGHNA and CDR2 YNFKEQ.

As to this clone: A much larger clonotype is one base distant, so this may be a read error. The chain has TRBV6-4 and TRBJ2-7; 10 positions agree with TRBD1. With V trimmed by 5 bases and J by 3 bases, 1 base remained unmatched. The CDR3 contains 13 residues. CDR1 MRHNA and CDR2 SNTAGT come from the germline V gene. The CDR3, as DNA: TGTGCCAGCAGTCGGGACAGGGGCTACGAGCAGTACTTC. Its translation is CASSRDRGYEQYF.

In its sample, this clone was seen a few times. The chain uses TRBV7-7 and TRBJ2-7; 13 bases map to TRBD2. Per germline, CDR1 SSHAT and CDR2 FNYEAQ (reference sequence). CDR3 length equals 14 residues. V was pared by 4 bases and J by 7 bases, with 4 bases of the junction left unmatched. The DNA for the CDR3 is TGTGCCAGCAGCTCAGGGACTAGCGGGACTGAGCAGTACTTC. Its translation: CASSSGTSGTEQYF. The full variable domain, completed using reference TRBV7-7 and TRBJ2-7, is GAGVSQSPRYKVTKRGQDVTLRCDPISSHATLYWYQQALGQGPEFLTYFNYEAQPDKSGLPSDRFSAERPEGSISTLTIQRTEQRDSAMYRCASSSGTSGTEQYFGPGTRLTVT.

The chain uses TRBV5-1 and TRBJ1-3, with D possibly matching TRBD1 (6 bases). Germline V gives CDR1 SGHRS, CDR2 YFSETQ. V shed 4 bases and J shed 4 bases, with 9 bases lying between them. The CDR3 runs to 13 residues. In nucleotides, the CDR3 is TGCGCCAGCAGCGGGGACACGGGAAACACCATATATTTT. Its translation is CASSGDTGNTIYF.

This clone was seen only once. V is TRBV2 and J is TRBJ2-1; D remains ambiguous. V lost 7 bases and J 4 bases, leaving 5 bases between the germline ends. This CDR3 comprises 11 residues. Germline lookup yields CDR1 SNHLY and CDR2 FYNNEI. The CDR3 protein is CASTTYNEQFF. The CDR3 nucleotides are TGTGCCAGCACCACGTACAATGAGCAGTTCTTC.

This clone was counted a few times. Other DNA sequences within the sample encode an identical CDR3. The rearrangement joins TRBV5-8 to TRBJ1-5; D is uncertain. Germline CDR1 SGHTS, CDR2 YDEGEE. V gave up 0 bases and J gave up 1 base, with 2 bases separating them. There are 13 residues in the CDR3. The CDR3 sequence: CASSLGSNQPQHF. CDR3 in DNA: TGTGCCAGCAGCTTGGGGAGCAATCAGCCCCAGCATTTT.

This chain uses TRBV10-3 with TRBJ2-1; D may match TRBD1 or TRBD2 (6 bases each). The CDR3 is 15 residues long. V was shortened by 3 bases and J by 5 bases, with 14 bases between the two germline ends. Germline CDR1 is ENHRY and CDR2 is SYGVKD. The CDR3 DNA is TGTGCCATCAGTGAAGGGGGGCGAAAAAACAATGAGCAGTTCTTC. It encodes CAISEGGRKNNEQFF.

With regard to this clone: Within the sample, other DNA sequences also encode this same CDR3. The chain couples TRBV7-3 to TRBJ2-7; 11 bases fit TRBD2. J gave up 1 base and V 2 bases, and 4 bases lay outside the gene matches. CDR3 size: 16 residues. The germline V gene encodes CDR1 SGHTA and CDR2 FQGTGA. The CDR3 DNA reads TGTGCCAGCAGCTTAGGCGGGACTAGCGGATCCTACGAGCAGTACTTC. It yields the protein CASSLGGTSGSYEQYF.

This clone is a singleton in its sample. CDR3 sequence reads: CASRELAGVGGEQFF. DNA of the CDR3: TGTGCCAGCAGGGAACTAGCGGGAGTAGGGGGTGAGCAGTTCTTC. V usage is TRBV6-1 and J usage is TRBJ2-1; 11 bases line up with TRBD2. The V and J ends lost 6 bases and 9 bases, in that order; junction bases with no gene match: 10. The CDR3 extends over 15 amino acids. Germline assignment: CDR1 MNHNS and CDR2 SASEGT.

This clone was counted only a few times. The V call is TRBV9, the J call TRBJ2-3, with 7 bases matching TRBD1. The V gene's germline CDR1 is SGDLS and CDR2 YYNGEE. The CDR3 covers 17 residues. V dropped 4 bases and J dropped 2; count of bases not matched to a gene: 13. Here the CDR3 reads CASSPSGQRISTDTQYF. The CDR3 DNA reads as TGTGCCAGCAGCCCATCGGGACAGCGAATTTCCACAGATACGCAGTATTTT. The full variable domain, with the rest looked up from reference TRBV9 and TRBJ2-3, is DSGVTQTPKHLITATGQRVTLRCSPRSGDLSVYWYQQSLDQGLQFLIQYYNGEERAKGNILERFSAQQFPDLHSELNLSSLELGDSALYFCASSPSGQRISTDTQYFGPGTRLTVL.

Details on this clone: The sample has other DNA sequences that encode this CDR3 too. The chain uses TRBV6-5 and TRBJ1-2, with TRBD1 identical over 7 bases. Trimming removed 4 bases from V and 5 bases from J; junction bases left unmatched: 10. Germline V gives CDR1 MNHEY, CDR2 SVGAGI. The CDR3 is 15 residues long. As DNA, the CDR3 is TGTGCCAGCAGTTCCCCAAGACAGGGTCAATATGGCTACACCTTC. Translating it yields CASSSPRQGQYGYTF.

The chain has TRBV7-2 and TRBJ2-7; possible D gene TRBD1, 5 bases. V lost 2 bases and J 9 bases, leaving 14 bases between the germline ends. Per the germline V gene, CDR1 is SGHTA and CDR2 is FQGNSA. CDR3 length equals 13 residues. CDR3 amino acids: CASSLPQGSRQYF. CDR3 in DNA: TGTGCCAGCAGCTTACCCCAGGGCTCGAGGCAGTACTTC.

There are a few counts of this clone. The chain employs TRBV5-1 and TRBJ2-3; TRBD1 is a possible D gene (6 bases). CDR1 and CDR2 (germline): SGHRS, YFSETQ. Trimming stripped 4 bases from V and 0 bases from J, with 9 bases between. The CDR3 totals 14 residues. In DNA, the CDR3 is TGCGCCAGCAGCCCGGACAGTAGCACAGATACGCAGTATTTT. Protein sequence: CASSPDSSTDTQYF. The full variable domain, completed using reference TRBV5-1 and TRBJ2-3, is KAGVTQTPRYLIKTRGQQVTLSCSPISGHRSVSWYQQTPGQGLQFLFEYFSETQRNKGNFPGRFSGRQFSNSRSEMNVSTLELGDSALYLCASSPDSSTDTQYFGPGTRLTVL.

The chain joins TRBV9 to TRBJ2-5; TRBD2 might be the D (6 bases). The CDR3 extends over 13 amino acids. In germline, CDR1 is SGDLS, CDR2 YYNGEE. V lost 0 bases and J lost 7, with 10 bases in between. The CDR3 nucleotides read TGTGCCAGCAGCGTAGGCGGGGAGGTGACCCAGTACTTC. This gives the protein CASSVGGEVTQYF. Complete variable domain (other parts from reference TRBV9 and TRBJ2-5): DSGVTQTPKHLITATGQRVTLRCSPRSGDLSVYWYQQSLDQGLQFLIQYYNGEERAKGNILERFSAQQFPDLHSELNLSSLELGDSALYFCASSVGGEVTQYFGPGTRLLVL.

The chain carries TRBV6-1 and TRBJ1-2; no clear D. The germline V gene encodes CDR1 MNHNS and CDR2 SASEGT. The CDR3 totals 15 residues. V lost 1 base, J lost 4 bases, and 13 bases lay in between. DNA of the CDR3: TGTGCCAGCAGTGAAGGGGGAAGCGGATCCTATGGCTACACCTTC. Encoded protein: CASSEGGSGSYGYTF.